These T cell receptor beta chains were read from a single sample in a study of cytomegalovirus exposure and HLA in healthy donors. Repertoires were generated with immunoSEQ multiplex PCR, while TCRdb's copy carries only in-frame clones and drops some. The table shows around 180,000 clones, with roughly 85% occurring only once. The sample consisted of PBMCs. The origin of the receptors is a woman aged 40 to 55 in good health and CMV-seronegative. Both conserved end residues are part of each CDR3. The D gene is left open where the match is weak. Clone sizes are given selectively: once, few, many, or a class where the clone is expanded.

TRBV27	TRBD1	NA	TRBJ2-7	CASSLTNRGMSEQYF	TGTGCCAGCAGTTTAACGAACAGGGGGATGAGCGAGCAGTACTTC
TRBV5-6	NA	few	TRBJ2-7	CASGLGGGYEQYF	TGTGCCAGCGGACTGGGGGGAGGCTACGAGCAGTACTTC
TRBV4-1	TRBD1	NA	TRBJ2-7	CASSQAGQVASEQYF	TGCGCCAGCAGCCAAGCTGGACAGGTAGCTAGCGAGCAGTACTTC
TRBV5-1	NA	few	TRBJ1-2	CASSLLTNYGYTF	TGCGCCAGCAGCTTGTTAACTAACTATGGCTACACCTTC
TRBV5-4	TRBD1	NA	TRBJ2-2	CASSLGDRGNLNTGELFF	TGTGCCAGCAGCTTGGGGGACAGGGGAAATCTGAACACCGGGGAGCTGTTTTTT
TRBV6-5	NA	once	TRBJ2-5	CASSSRGAGTQYF	TGTGCCAGCAGTTCCCGGGGGGCCGGGACCCAGTACTTC
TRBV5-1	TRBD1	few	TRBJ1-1	CASSGTGGNTEAFF	TGCGCCAGCAGTGGGACAGGGGGCAACACTGAAGCTTTCTTT
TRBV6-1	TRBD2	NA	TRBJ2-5	CASTLGGARETQYF	TGTGCCAGCACCCTCGGGGGGGCCCGAGAGACCCAGTACTTC
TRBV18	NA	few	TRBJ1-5	CASSPRDMVDQPQHF	TGTGCCAGCTCACCACGGGACATGGTTGATCAGCCCCAGCATTTT
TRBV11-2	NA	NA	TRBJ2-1	CASSSTVLSYNEQFF	TGTGCCAGCAGCTCAACAGTTCTATCCTACAATGAGCAGTTCTTC
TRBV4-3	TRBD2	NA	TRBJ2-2	CASTSGSESGELFF	TGCGCCAGCACCAGCGGGAGTGAGTCCGGGGAGCTGTTTTTT
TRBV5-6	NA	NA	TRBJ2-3	CASSSIARQSKFTDTQYF	TGTGCCAGCAGCTCGATCGCGCGACAGAGCAAGTTCACAGATACGCAGTATTTT
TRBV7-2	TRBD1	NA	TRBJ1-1	CASSAKGADTEAFF	TGTGCCAGCAGTGCCAAGGGGGCGGACACTGAAGCTTTCTTT
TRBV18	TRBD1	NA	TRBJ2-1	CASSRTGTGFYEQFF	TGTGCCAGCTCACGAACCGGGACAGGGTTCTATGAGCAGTTCTTC
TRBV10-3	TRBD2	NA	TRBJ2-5	CAIRDGLAGKETQYF	TGTGCCATCAGGGATGGACTAGCGGGAAAAGAGACCCAGTACTTC
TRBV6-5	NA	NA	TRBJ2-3	CASSSPANPDTQYF	TGTGCCAGCAGTTCACCAGCGAACCCAGATACGCAGTATTTT
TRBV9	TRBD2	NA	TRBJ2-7	CASSDSTSGGINEQYF	TGTGCCAGCAGCGATTCCACTAGCGGGGGTATCAACGAGCAGTACTTC
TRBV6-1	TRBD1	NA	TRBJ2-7	CASSELPGQPSEQYF	TGTGCCAGCAGTGAATTACCGGGACAGCCCTCCGAGCAGTACTTC
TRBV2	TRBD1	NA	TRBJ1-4	CASSDGRGTEEKLFF	TGTGCCAGCAGTGATGGTCGCGGGACAGAAGAAAAACTGTTTTTT